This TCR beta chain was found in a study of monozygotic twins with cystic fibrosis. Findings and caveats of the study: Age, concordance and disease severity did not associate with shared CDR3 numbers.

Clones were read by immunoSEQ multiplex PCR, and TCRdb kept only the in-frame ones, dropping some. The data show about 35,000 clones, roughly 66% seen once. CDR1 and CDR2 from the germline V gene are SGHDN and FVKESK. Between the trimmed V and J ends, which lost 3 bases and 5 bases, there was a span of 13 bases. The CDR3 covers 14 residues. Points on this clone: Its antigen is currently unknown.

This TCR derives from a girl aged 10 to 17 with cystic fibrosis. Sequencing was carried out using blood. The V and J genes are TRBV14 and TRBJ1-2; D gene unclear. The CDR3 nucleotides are TGTGCCAGCAGCCATCTCCCGGGGTCTTATGGCTACACCTTC. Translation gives CASSHLPGSYGYTF.